The clone carrying this TCR beta chain was recorded only once. This entry belongs to a study of technical replicates of blood from several donors. Profiling relied on immunoSEQ multiplex PCR, and the TCRdb table lists in-frame clones only, not all of them. The table includes tens of thousands of clones, about 97% detected once. CDR1 and CDR2 from the germline V gene are GTSNPN and SVGIG (reference sequence). V was pared by 0 bases and J by 3 bases, with 3 bases of the junction left unmatched. The CDR3 extends over 16 amino acids. The source of this sequence is a human donor in good health. The sample was T cells isolated from PBMCs. The rearrangement joins TRBV30 to TRBJ2-5, with TRBD2 matching 14 bases. The CDR3, as DNA: TGTGCCTGGAGTGTTGGACTAGCGGGGGGCGAAGAGACCCAGTACTTC. This sequence encodes CAWSVGLAGGEETQYF.